This T cell receptor beta chain is from a study of naive and memory T cell subsets. This clonotype was picked up many times. The CDR3 totals 15 residues. Per the germline V gene, CDR1 is LGHDT and CDR2 is YNNKEL (reference sequence). V was shortened by 4 bases and J by 5 bases, with 14 bases between the two germline ends. Two oligonucleotides, mixed equimolar, formed the beta constant-region primer covering TRBC1 and TRBC2. Four rounds of PCR amplified the ligated cDNA using nested alpha and beta constant-region primers plus SP2. TCRdb used MiXCR to reprocess the UMI-ligation and nested PCR reads, holding one entry per CDR3 protein. Of 89,000 or so distinct CDR3 sequences in the sample, about 12% were seen once.

The chain employs TRBV3-1 and TRBJ2-2; a possible D gene is TRBD2 (8 bases). The material sequenced was central memory CD4+ T cells from blood. The TCR was taken from a human donor in good health. CDR3 in DNA: TGTGCCAGCAGCCGGGACAGCGGGGGAACCGGGGAGCTGTTTTTT. As protein: CASSRDSGGTGELFF.